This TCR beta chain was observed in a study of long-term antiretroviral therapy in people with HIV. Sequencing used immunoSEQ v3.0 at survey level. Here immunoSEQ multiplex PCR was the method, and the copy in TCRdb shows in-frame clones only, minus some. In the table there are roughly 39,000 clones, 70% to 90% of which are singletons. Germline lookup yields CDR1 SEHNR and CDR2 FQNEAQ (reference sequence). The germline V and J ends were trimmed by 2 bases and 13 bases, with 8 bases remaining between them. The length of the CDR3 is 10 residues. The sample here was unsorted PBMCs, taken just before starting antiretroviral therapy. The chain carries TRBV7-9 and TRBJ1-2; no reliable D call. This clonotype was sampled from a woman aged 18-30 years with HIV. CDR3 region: CASSLIGGTF. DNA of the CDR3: TGTGCCAGCAGCTTAATCGGAGGCACCTTC.